Listed here are 19 T cell receptor beta chains from one sample, sequenced in a study of tumor-infiltrating lymphocytes in primary liver carcinoma (TCRdb year 2017). Sequencing was performed on an Illumina HiSeq 2500. A constant-region primer and ProtoScript II reverse transcriptase were used to reverse-transcribe TCRbeta-specific cDNA from around 530 ng total RNA. Three nested multiplex PCR rounds, following a slightly modified ARM-PCR procedure, were used to build the TCRbeta libraries. The first two PCR rounds used multiplex TRBV1-TRBV30 forward primers with a Cbeta reverse primer, each for approximately 11 cycles. TCRdb reworked the public reads: Q25 trimming with fastp, MiXCR clone assembly, productive beta chains retained. Each CDR3 protein appears once, grouped with its most common genes and DNA. A total of about 200,000 distinct CDR3 sequences appear in this sample, around four fifths of them only once. The top ten hold roughly 18% of the sample.

Total RNA and DNA were co-extracted without cell sorting from around 20-30 mg of bulk tissue using the AllPrep DNA/RNA mini kit. The sequenced sample was tumor tissue from primary liver carcinoma. The receptors come from a middle-aged man with primary liver carcinoma and hepatitis B virus infection.

The CDR3 is CASSLTVNTVAFF. DNA for the CDR3: TGTGCCAGCAGCTTAACAGTTAACACTGTGGCTTTCTTT. The chain uses TRBV11-3 and TRBJ1-1, with D unclear. Looked up from germline, CDR1 is SGHNT and CDR2 is YENEEA. The CDR3 consists of 13 residues. V was cut by 2 bases and J by 11 bases, with 15 bases left in between.

This clonotype was recorded once. One end of the junction is discordant with germline, which a read error may explain. In DNA form, the CDR3 reads TGTGCCAGCACACTCAATTGGGGGGGGCCCGGGCATGAGCAGATCTTC. Translation: CASTLNWGGPGHEQIF. The J gene is TRBJ2-1, the V gene TRBV6-1, with D possibly TRBD2 on 7 matching bases. Germline V CDR1 and CDR2: MNHNS, SASEGT. The CDR3 has 16 residues.

In the case of this clonotype: Here the CDR3 omits its conserved ending phenylalanine or tryptophan, so a read error is the likely source. The chain couples TRBV11-3 to TRBJ2-1, with a weak D call TRBD2 (6 bases). The CDR3 spans 14 residues. CDR1 is SGHNT, CDR2 YENEEA, per germline. The CDR3: CASGLTSINDEQFL. In nucleotides, the CDR3 is TGTGCCAGCGGCTTGACTAGTATTAACGATGAACAGTTCTTA.

A remark on this clonotype: At one of its ends the junction is not consistent with the germline gene, which may arise from a read error. This sequence joins TRBV4-1 and TRBJ2-5; D is perhaps TRBD2 (6 bases). Per the germline V gene, CDR1 is MGHRA and CDR2 is YSYEKL. CDR3 size: 18 residues. This chain's CDR3 is CTSSSSGGLASVQETQYF. The CDR3 DNA is TGCACCAGCAGCTCTTCAGGAGGCCTCGCTAGCGTCCAAGAGACCCAGTACTTC.

The DNA of the CDR3 is TGTGCCACGGATAGAGACTCGGGGGGTAACGAGCAGTACTTC. This encodes CATDRDSGGNEQYF. This sequence joins TRBV6-1 and TRBJ2-7; 7 bases line up with TRBD2. Germline V gene data show CDR1 as MNHNS and CDR2 as SASEGT. The junction had 14 bases not matched to a gene; V was cut back by 10 bases and J by 5 bases. The CDR3 spans 14 residues.

As for this clonotype: Germline and junction disagree at one end, which may indicate a read error. The V and J genes are TRBV5-4 and TRBJ2-1, with unresolved D. The CDR3 runs to 14 residues. The V gene's germline CDR1 is SGHNT and CDR2 YYREEE (reference sequence). DNA for the CDR3: TGTGCCAGCTGGCAAGGCCCCTCCTACAATGACCAGTTCTTC. It codes for CASWQGPSYNDQFF.

Of note for this clonotype: At one end, the junction sequence differs from germline, possibly due to a read error. The chain combines TRBV6-5 with TRBJ2-1; the match to TRBD2 covers 14 bases. This CDR3 comprises 17 residues. Germline V gene lookup returns CDR1 MNHEY and CDR2 SVGAGI. This CDR3 reads CASSYPGTSGRGNEQFF. The CDR3 DNA reads TGTGCCAGTAGTTACCCCGGGACTAGCGGGAGAGGGAATGAGCAGTTCTTC.

The chain couples TRBV29-1 to TRBJ2-1; TRBD2 is a possible D gene (5 bases). Germline values: CDR1 SQVTM, CDR2 ANQGSEA. The length of the CDR3 is 13 residues. The V end was cut by 5 bases, the J end by 8 bases, with 16 bases between. CDR3 in amino acids: CSVTRGKLYEQFF. DNA of the CDR3: TGCAGCGTTACTAGAGGGAAGCTCTATGAGCAGTTCTTC.

A remark on this clonotype: A much larger clone differs by one base, so this may be a read error. The chain employs TRBV19 and TRBJ2-7; D remains unclear. CDR3 length: 14 residues. Germline assignment: CDR1 LNHDA and CDR2 SQIVND (reference sequence). Trimming left V 4 bases short and J 4 bases short, with 14 bases between. The CDR3: CASSTRCRLYEQYF. As DNA, the CDR3 is TGTGCCAGTAGTACCAGGTGCCGTTTATACGAGCAGTACTTC.

This sequence joins TRBV29-1 and TRBJ1-3; D is unresolved. From germline, CDR1 is SQVTM and CDR2 ANQGSEA. V was shortened by 7 bases and J by 6 bases, with 22 bases between the two germline ends. The CDR3 is 15 residues long. The CDR3: CSADTGSSGENTIYF. The CDR3 DNA reads as TGCAGCGCTGATACGGGCTCTTCGGGTGAAAACACCATATATTTT.

J is TRBJ1-1 and V is TRBV29-1; D remains unclear. Trimming removed 6 bases from V and 4 bases from J, with 9 bases in between. This CDR3 region has 11 residues. Per the germline V gene, CDR1 is SQVTM and CDR2 is ANQGSEA. CDR3 sequence (DNA): TGCAGCGTCCACGATAGCACTGAAGCTTTCTTT. It yields the protein CSVHDSTEAFF.

A word on this clonotype: A read error is likely, as this CDR3 ends without the conserved phenylalanine or tryptophan. CDR3 DNA sequence: TGCATCGTCGCCCTTTGGGACAGCTCCTACGAGCAGTACATC. Translating it yields CIVALWDSSYEQYI. V gene TRBV29-1 combines with J gene TRBJ2-7; 7 bases align to TRBD1. The CDR3 spans 14 residues. The V gene's germline CDR1 is SQVTM and CDR2 ANQGSEA.

V usage is TRBV6-2 or TRBV6-3 and J usage is TRBJ2-7; D unresolved. Trimming took off 2 bases at V and 7 bases at J, with 12 bases between the two ends. Germline CDR1 and CDR2: MNHEY and SVGEGT. The CDR3 is 13 amino acids. CDR3 in DNA: TGTGCCAGCAGTTACGGACCAGCTACTGAGCAGTACTTC. This translates into CASSYGPATEQYF.

Notes on this clonotype: One junction end does not reproduce the germline sequence, and a read error may be involved. V is TRBV29-1 and J is TRBJ2-7; D perhaps matches TRBD1 (6 bases). Germline CDR1 is SQVTM and CDR2 is ANQGSEA. This CDR3 is built from 15 residues. CDR3 loop: CSVARPDRNLYEQNF. CDR3 bases: TGCAGCGTTGCCAGACCTGACAGGAATCTCTACGAGCAGAACTTC.

This clonotype showed up just a few times. The junction departs from the called germline gene at one end, perhaps through a read error. This chain joins TRBV5-8 and TRBJ1-1, with D unresolved. CDR1 is SGHTS and CDR2 is YDEGEE in the germline V gene. This CDR3 contains 18 residues. CDR3 residues: CASSSSDTLRGPNTEAFF. DNA of the CDR3: TGTGCTAGCAGCTCCTCAGACACCCTGAGAGGTCCGAACACTGAAGCTTTCTTT.

V usage is TRBV6-2 or TRBV6-3 and J usage is TRBJ2-1; D is possibly TRBD2 (5 bases). The germline CDR1 and CDR2 sequences are MNHEY and SVGEGT. The CDR3 runs to 14 residues. Trimming left V 7 bases short and J 1 base short, with 11 bases between. The CDR3 here is CASTYGGSYNEQFF. Here the CDR3 DNA reads TGTGCCAGCACCTACGGAGGATCCTACAATGAGCAGTTCTTC.

This clonotype was detected only once. Sequence at one end of the junction differs from germline and may be a read error. The V call is TRBV6-6, the J call TRBJ1-6, with D hard to call. This CDR3 is 17 amino acids long. Germline-derived CDR1 and CDR2 are MNHNY and SVGAGI (reference sequence). The CDR3 DNA reads as TGTGCCAGCAGGACCGGGATAGGCGCCCGGGGAAATTCACCTCTCCACTTT. It encodes CASRTGIGARGNSPLHF.

This clonotype appeared a single time. The genes are TRBV5-1 and TRBJ1-1; no firm D call. Deletions cut 10 bases from V and 0 bases from J, with 16 bases between. The V gene's germline CDR1 is SGHRS and CDR2 YFSETQ. The CDR3 runs 14 residues. The CDR3 sequence is CACILDGMNTEAFF. The CDR3 nucleotides are TGCGCCTGCATCTTGGACGGCATGAACACTGAAGCTTTCTTT.

The V gene is TRBV6-1, the J gene TRBJ2-3; 11 bases line up with TRBD2. V lost 9 bases to trimming and J lost 4 bases; unmatched junction nucleotides: 9. Per germline, CDR1 MNHNS and CDR2 SASEGT. The CDR3 covers 15 residues. CDR3 DNA sequence: TGTGCCAGTAGTAGCCTAGCGGGAGGTCCAGATACGCAGTATTTT. Amino acid sequence: CASSSLAGGPDTQYF.